The sequence of this T cell receptor (beta chain) was determined in a study of T cell responses to AZD1222 COVID-19 vaccine. The V and J ends lost 2 bases and 8 bases, in that order; junction bases with no gene match: 6. The CDR3 is 15 amino acids. Germline V gene data show CDR1 as LGHNA and CDR2 as YSLEER. Study-wide findings and caveats: Donors skewed white British and female; clonal diversity was possibly underestimated. The study sampled repertoires only after the peak T cell response. Vaccine-related CD4 TCRs covered spike, predominating at 160-218 and 743-854.

Worth noting for this clone: Antigen specificity is unknown.

Generated by immunoSEQ multiplex PCR, the TCRdb table keeps only in-frame clones and is missing some. The table has roughly 110,000 clones, more than 75% seen once. Sequencing was performed on peripheral blood, taken on day 0 of AZD1222 vaccination. This TCR derives from an adult in good health. The chain uses TRBV4-3 and TRBJ2-1; 10 bases align to TRBD2. The CDR3 DNA follows: TGCGCCAGCAGCCAATTAGCGGGAGGAACCTATGAGCAGTTCTTC. It translates to CASSQLAGGTYEQFF.